Listed below are T cell receptor beta chains from one sample, sequenced in a study of blood T cells in healthy people across ages. MiXCR, run by TCRdb on the 5' RACE reads, gives a single entry per CDR3 protein. This sample has approximately 800,000 distinct CDR3 sequences; roughly 50% occur once, and the top ten carry roughly 22%. The sequencing input was blood. These receptors originate from a man aged 30 to 45 in good health. The CDR3 runs from the conserved cysteine through the conserved F or W. Each record gives: V gene, D gene, J gene, clone size, CDR3 protein, CDR3 DNA. A D gene is named only where the DNA matches it firmly. Clone size is stated in some rows and not others, as once, few, many or a class when expanded.

>TRBV12-3/TRBV12-4|TRBD1|TRBJ1-1|-
CASSGTGGTTEAFF
TGTGCCAGCAGTGGTACAGGGGGGACCACTGAAGCTTTCTTT
>TRBV28|-|TRBJ2-7|few
CASSVAKSSYEQYF
TGTGCCAGCAGTGTAGCGAAGAGCTCCTACGAGCAGTACTTC
>TRBV5-1|-|TRBJ2-1|-
CASSLPPIGGYGEQFF
TGCGCCAGCAGCTTGCCCCCGATTGGAGGGTATGGTGAGCAGTTCTTC
>TRBV29-1|-|TRBJ1-5|few
CSVGEGVNQPQHF
TGCAGCGTTGGGGAAGGGGTCAATCAGCCCCAGCATTTT
>TRBV6-5|-|TRBJ1-6|-
CASGETARNSPLHF
TGTGCCAGCGGAGAGACAGCCAGAAATTCACCCCTCCACTTT
>TRBV30|-|TRBJ2-5|few
CAWSGGGLQETQYF
TGTGCCTGGAGTGGGGGGGGCTTACAAGAGACCCAGTACTTC
>TRBV28|TRBD2|TRBJ2-5|-
CASSPRTSGREETQYF
TGTGCCAGCAGTCCACGGACTAGCGGGAGGGAAGAGACCCAGTACTTC
>TRBV7-2|TRBD2|TRBJ2-3|-
CASSPAQLAGGPHFTQYF
TGTGCCAGCAGCCCCGCCCAACTAGCGGGAGGGCCTCACTTTACGCAGTATTTT
>TRBV15|-|TRBJ2-3|-
CATSRVGFSRTDTQYF
TGTGCCACCAGCAGAGTGGGGTTTTCCCGCACAGATACGCAGTATTTT
>TRBV29-1|-|TRBJ2-1|few
CSVGTSTYNEQFF
TGCAGCGTTGGAACTAGTACCTACAATGAGCAGTTCTTC